This is a list of T cell receptor beta chains from one sample in a study of beta chain features in type 1 diabetes. The method was immunoSEQ multiplex PCR; TCRdb's version includes in-frame clones alone and lacks a portion of them. The table lists tens of thousands of clones, under 35% of them singletons. The source material was stem cell memory CD4+ T cells from blood. The source is a young woman in good health. The CDR3 runs from the conserved cysteine through the conserved F or W. Fields, in order: CDR3 DNA, CDR3 protein, clone size, D gene, J gene, V gene. The D gene is left open where the match is weak. Rows give clone size only sometimes, using once, few, many, or a class for an expanded clone.

CDR3nt: TGTGCCTGGTCTAGCGGGGCCTACAATGAGCAGTTCTTC; CDR3aa: CAWSSGAYNEQFF; abundance: NA; d_gene: TRBD2; j_gene: TRBJ2-1; v_gene: TRBV30
CDR3nt: TGTGCCAGCAGCTCCGGACAGGCTGATAATTCACCCCTCCACTTT; CDR3aa: CASSSGQADNSPLHF; abundance: NA; d_gene: TRBD1; j_gene: TRBJ1-6; v_gene: TRBV7-9
CDR3nt: TGTGCCAGCAGCCAGGACAGGGCGGACTATGGCTACACCTTC; CDR3aa: CASSQDRADYGYTF; abundance: NA; d_gene: TRBD1; j_gene: TRBJ1-2; v_gene: TRBV5-4
CDR3nt: TGCGCCAGCAGCCAACCCGCGGACAGGGGCGAGCAGTACTTC; CDR3aa: CASSQPADRGEQYF; abundance: NA; d_gene: TRBD1; j_gene: TRBJ2-7; v_gene: TRBV4-1
CDR3nt: TGTGCCAGCAGACAGGGGTTGAACACTGAAGCTTTCTTT; CDR3aa: CASRQGLNTEAFF; abundance: NA; d_gene: TRBD1; j_gene: TRBJ1-1; v_gene: TRBV7-2
CDR3nt: TGTGCCTGGAGTGTCCCCCAGGGGCGAGCCTCTGGAAACACCATATATTTT; CDR3aa: CAWSVPQGRASGNTIYF; abundance: NA; d_gene: NA; j_gene: TRBJ1-3; v_gene: TRBV30
CDR3nt: TGTGCCAGCAGTTCCCTCCTGTCACCCCTCCACTTT; CDR3aa: CASSSLLSPLHF; abundance: once; d_gene: NA; j_gene: TRBJ1-6; v_gene: TRBV6-6
CDR3nt: TGTGCCAGCAGCTCCGCTAGGGAGCTAACCGGGGAGCTGTTTTTT; CDR3aa: CASSSARELTGELFF; abundance: NA; d_gene: NA; j_gene: TRBJ2-2; v_gene: TRBV11-2
CDR3nt: TGTGCCAGCAGCGTAGACCTAAACACTGAAGCTTTCTTT; CDR3aa: CASSVDLNTEAFF; abundance: NA; d_gene: NA; j_gene: TRBJ1-1; v_gene: TRBV9
CDR3nt: TGTGCCAGCAGCCAAGAAGGACAGGCTCGATATGGCTACACCTTC; CDR3aa: CASSQEGQARYGYTF; abundance: once; d_gene: TRBD1; j_gene: TRBJ1-2; v_gene: TRBV4-2
CDR3nt: TGTGCCAGCAGCTCGACTAGGTACGAGCAGTACTTC; CDR3aa: CASSSTRYEQYF; abundance: few; d_gene: NA; j_gene: TRBJ2-7; v_gene: TRBV5-6
CDR3nt: TGTGCCAGCAGTCTGACAGGACAGGGGGACAATGAGCAGTTCTTC; CDR3aa: CASSLTGQGDNEQFF; abundance: few; d_gene: TRBD1; j_gene: TRBJ2-1; v_gene: TRBV7-3
CDR3nt: TGTGCCAGCAGTGAGCAGACAAGCTCCCACGAGCAGTACTTC; CDR3aa: CASSEQTSSHEQYF; abundance: few; d_gene: NA; j_gene: TRBJ2-7; v_gene: TRBV25-1
CDR3nt: TGTGCCAGCAGCTTAGCGGCCGGCTCACCGCGGGGCTACACCTTC; CDR3aa: CASSLAAGSPRGYTF; abundance: few; d_gene: NA; j_gene: TRBJ1-2; v_gene: TRBV7-9
CDR3nt: TGTGCCAGCAGCTGGGACAGGGCAATGAACACTGAAGCTTTCTTT; CDR3aa: CASSWDRAMNTEAFF; abundance: NA; d_gene: TRBD1; j_gene: TRBJ1-1; v_gene: TRBV7-2
CDR3nt: TGTGCCAGCTCACCCGACAGGGAGCATGGCTACACCTTC; CDR3aa: CASSPDREHGYTF; abundance: NA; d_gene: TRBD1; j_gene: TRBJ1-2; v_gene: TRBV18
CDR3nt: TGTGCCAGCACCCCCACAGGGGGCTTTACTGAGACCCAGTACTTC; CDR3aa: CASTPTGGFTETQYF; abundance: NA; d_gene: TRBD1; j_gene: TRBJ2-5; v_gene: TRBV5-8
CDR3nt: TGCGCCAGCAGCCCGGGACAAACAGACAATCAGCCCCAGCATTTT; CDR3aa: CASSPGQTDNQPQHF; abundance: NA; d_gene: NA; j_gene: TRBJ1-5; v_gene: TRBV5-1
CDR3nt: TGCGCCAGCAGCTTTGCCGGGACAAATGCCTACGAGCAGTACTTC; CDR3aa: CASSFAGTNAYEQYF; abundance: NA; d_gene: NA; j_gene: TRBJ2-7; v_gene: TRBV5-1
CDR3nt: TGTGCCAGCAGCTTACTAGATACGCAGTATTTT; CDR3aa: CASSLLDTQYF; abundance: once; d_gene: NA; j_gene: TRBJ2-3; v_gene: TRBV4-2
CDR3nt: TGCAGCGTTGGTAGATTGGAGAAGAGCAATCAGCCCCAGCATTTT; CDR3aa: CSVGRLEKSNQPQHF; abundance: few; d_gene: NA; j_gene: TRBJ1-5; v_gene: TRBV29-1
CDR3nt: TGTGCCAGCAGCGTAGAGGCCCGGGAAGACACCTATAATTCACCCCTCCACTTT; CDR3aa: CASSVEAREDTYNSPLHF; abundance: few; d_gene: NA; j_gene: TRBJ1-6; v_gene: TRBV9
CDR3nt: TGTGCTACAGGGGACAGTAGCTCTGGAAACACCATATATTTT; CDR3aa: CATGDSSSGNTIYF; abundance: NA; d_gene: TRBD1; j_gene: TRBJ1-3; v_gene: TRBV2
CDR3nt: TGTGCCAGCAAGCGGGAGAGGAACAATGAGCAGTTCTTC; CDR3aa: CASKRERNNEQFF; abundance: few; d_gene: TRBD2; j_gene: TRBJ2-1; v_gene: TRBV11-3
CDR3nt: TGTGCCAGCAGCCCCCCAGGGATCTCTGGGGCCAACGTCCTGACTTTC; CDR3aa: CASSPPGISGANVLTF; abundance: NA; d_gene: NA; j_gene: TRBJ2-6; v_gene: TRBV7-9
CDR3nt: TGTGCCAGCAGCGTAGTACAGGGGACGAACACTGAAGCTTTCTTT; CDR3aa: CASSVVQGTNTEAFF; abundance: NA; d_gene: TRBD1; j_gene: TRBJ1-1; v_gene: TRBV9
CDR3nt: TGTGCCAGCAGTCCCCGGGACAAAGGTGGCTACACCTTC; CDR3aa: CASSPRDKGGYTF; abundance: NA; d_gene: NA; j_gene: TRBJ1-2; v_gene: TRBV27